Following are 11 T cell receptor beta chains from one sample sequenced in a study of OX40 agonist ivuxolimab in advanced cancers. Profiling relied on immunoSEQ multiplex PCR, and the TCRdb table lists in-frame clones only, not all of them. The profile covers about 61,000 clones, with 75% to 90% appearing a single time and under 0.7% taken by the ten largest. Sequencing used CD4+ or CD8+ T cells sorted from blood, obtained in a trial of the OX40 agonist ivuxolimab. The receptors originated from an adult with an advanced solid tumor such as melanoma, head and neck, liver or kidney cancer.

The genes are TRBV2 and TRBJ2-7; 12 bases match TRBD2. The ends lost 6 bases at V and 6 bases at J; junction bases unmatched: 9. Germline V lookup: CDR1 SNHLY, CDR2 FYNNEI. The CDR3 totals 15 residues. The CDR3 loop is CASRTPTSGRSEQYF. The CDR3 DNA follows: TGTGCCAGCAGGACCCCGACTAGCGGGAGAAGCGAGCAGTACTTC.

This chain uses TRBV30 with TRBJ1-4, with D maybe TRBD1 (5 bases). The CDR3 is 15 amino acids. Per the germline V gene, CDR1 is GTSNPN and CDR2 is SVGIG (reference sequence). V gave up 5 bases and J gave up 8 bases, with 21 bases separating them. CDR3 sequence (DNA): TGTGCCTGGGAAAGGGGAGCCTCGAGGGGCGAAAAACTGTTTTTT. Residues: CAWERGASRGEKLFF.

In its sample, this clone ranks as medium-sized (0.01 to 0.1%). The genes are TRBV5-1 and TRBJ1-2, with 9 nucleotides matching TRBD1. V was pared by 0 bases and J by 7 bases, with 7 bases of the junction left unmatched. CDR1 and CDR2 (germline): SGHRS, YFSETQ. This CDR3 comprises 15 residues. DNA for the CDR3: TGCGCCAGCAGCTTGGAGGGACAGGGAACAGTTGGCTACACCTTC. This codes for CASSLEGQGTVGYTF.

This chain joins TRBV5-1 and TRBJ2-3; 8 positions agree with TRBD2. Germline V CDR1 and CDR2: SGHRS, YFSETQ. The CDR3 runs 15 residues. V shed 3 bases and J 2 bases; nucleotides not matched to a gene: 5. The CDR3 DNA reads as TGCGCCAGCAGCTCTCGCGGGGGGCCCACAGATACGCAGTATTTT. It encodes CASSSRGGPTDTQYF.

This chain's CDR3 is CASSIIYNEQFF. The CDR3 bases are TGTGCCAGTAGTATCATATACAATGAGCAGTTCTTC. This sequence joins TRBV19 and TRBJ2-1; D not resolved. This CDR3 comprises 12 residues. The germline V gene has CDR1 LNHDA and CDR2 SQIVND (reference sequence). Trimming removed 3 bases at V and 4 bases at J, with 4 bases between.

The chain is built from TRBV9 and TRBJ2-6, with 8 bases aligning to TRBD2. The CDR3 runs to 18 residues. V lost 0 bases and J lost 3; bases outside the gene matches: 8. Germline V gene sequence: CDR1 SGDLS, CDR2 YYNGEE. This CDR3 is CASSVEPTTSGGANVLTF. The DNA for the CDR3 is TGTGCCAGCAGCGTAGAGCCCACTACTAGCGGTGGGGCCAACGTCCTGACTTTC. The variable domain in full, with the rest retrieved from reference TRBV9 and TRBJ2-6, is DSGVTQTPKHLITATGQRVTLRCSPRSGDLSVYWYQQSLDQGLQFLIQYYNGEERAKGNILERFSAQQFPDLHSELNLSSLELGDSALYFCASSVEPTTSGGANVLTFGAGSRLTVL.

The chain uses TRBV6-1 and TRBJ1-2, with a tentative D call TRBD1 (6 bases). Trimming shortened V by 2 bases and J by 8 bases, and 15 bases separated the two germline ends. This CDR3 contains 14 residues. From germline, CDR1 is MNHNS and CDR2 SASEGT. The CDR3 sequence: CASSETAHREGYTF. CDR3 coding DNA: TGTGCCAGCAGTGAAACGGCGCACAGGGAAGGCTACACCTTC.

This clone was found a few times. CDR3 amino acids: CASSLGGGVLETQYF. The CDR3 DNA follows: TGTGCCAGCAGTTTAGGGGGGGGAGTGTTGGAGACCCAGTACTTC. The chain couples TRBV27 to TRBJ2-5, with TRBD2 identical over 7 bases. Germline V lookup: CDR1 MNHEY, CDR2 SMNVEV (reference sequence). The CDR3 spans 15 residues. J was trimmed by 5 bases and V by 2 bases; bases with no gene match: 8.

V and J are TRBV25-1 and TRBJ1-1; D is undetermined. V was pared by 4 bases and J by 10 bases, with 13 bases between. Looked up from germline, CDR1 is MGHDK and CDR2 is SYGVNS. This CDR3 is built from 12 residues. CDR3 sequence: CASSVGLSIAFF. In DNA form, the CDR3 reads TGTGCCAGCAGTGTCGGCCTCAGCATAGCTTTCTTT.

This clone was observed once. A junction end diverges from the germline sequence, so it may reflect a read error. The V and J genes are TRBV6-5 and TRBJ2-7; unclear D gene. In germline, CDR1 is MNHEY, CDR2 SVGAGI. The CDR3 is 12 amino acids. The CDR3 here is CAISDRSYEQYF. The CDR3 region has the DNA TGTGCCATCAGTGATCGGTCCTACGAGCAGTACTTC.

This sequence joins TRBV19 and TRBJ2-1; D remains ambiguous. Germline CDR1 is LNHDA and CDR2 is SQIVND (reference sequence). There are 13 residues in the CDR3. Trimming removed 0 bases from V and 12 bases from J, with 12 bases in between. The CDR3 DNA reads as TGTGCCAGTAGTATAGATCTCGTAGTAGGGCAGTTCTTC. Translating it yields CASSIDLVVGQFF.